This T cell receptor (beta chain) stems from a study of blood T cell repertoires in COVID-19. About the study: Researchers got acute and convalescent COVID-19 samples from the United States, Italy and Spain. T cells, B-cell-depleted T cells, or PBMCs supplied cDNA or gDNA.

Per the original data handling: By means of reference gene primer amplification, nucleated cell counts were estimated. Profiled with immunoSEQ multiplex PCR; TCRdb holds only in-frame clones, not every one. The V and J calls and clone size come from that table; D and trimming were worked out from the DNA. This sample has about 26,000 clones, with approximately 66% found just once. The germline V gene encodes CDR1 SGDLS and CDR2 YYNGEE. The CDR3 loop spans 17 amino acids. V was clipped by 4 bases and J by 8 bases, with 25 bases between them. The source is a man in his sixties with active or convalescent COVID-19. V usage is TRBV9 and J usage is TRBJ2-1; the D gene is possibly TRBD2 (6 bases). The sample taken for sequencing was peripheral blood. CDR3 bases: TGTGCCAGCAGCCCCAACCCGGGCCGAGGAACGGGGGATGAGCAGTTCTTC. Protein sequence: CASSPNPGRGTGDEQFF.